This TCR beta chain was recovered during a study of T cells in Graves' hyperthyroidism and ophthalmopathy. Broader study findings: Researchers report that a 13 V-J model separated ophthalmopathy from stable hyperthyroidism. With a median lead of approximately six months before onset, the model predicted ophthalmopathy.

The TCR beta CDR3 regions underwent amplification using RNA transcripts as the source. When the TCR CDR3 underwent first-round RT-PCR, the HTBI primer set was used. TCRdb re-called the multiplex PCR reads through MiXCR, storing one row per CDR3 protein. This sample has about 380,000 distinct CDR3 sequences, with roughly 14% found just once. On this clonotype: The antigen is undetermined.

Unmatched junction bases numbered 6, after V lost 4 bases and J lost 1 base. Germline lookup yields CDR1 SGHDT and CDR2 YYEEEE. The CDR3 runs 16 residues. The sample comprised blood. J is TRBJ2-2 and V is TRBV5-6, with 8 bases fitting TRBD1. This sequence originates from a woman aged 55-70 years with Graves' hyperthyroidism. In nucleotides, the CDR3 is TGTGCCAGCAGCGATCAGACAGGGGTGAACACCGGGGAGCTGTTTTTT. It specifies CASSDQTGVNTGELFF.